This TCR beta chain comes out of a study of T cell repertoires in cytomegalovirus infection. Study-level findings and limits: In two of eight donors, the top clonotype was HLA-C-restricted CMV-specific.

The CDR3 consists of 15 residues. Looked up from germline, CDR1 is SGHTA and CDR2 is FQGNSA. Trimming cost V 5 bases and J 5 bases; bases outside gene matches: 11. One entry per CDR3 protein, called by TCRdb with MiXCR from the reads. The repertoire has fewer than 550,000 distinct CDR3 sequences, 26% of them found once; the top ten carry under 15%. A few counts support this clonotype. The antigen remains unidentified. Sequencing was done on a sample of PBMCs. This TCR was sampled from a human donor in good health (CMV status not recorded). Some clones in this sample may be carry-over from other donors' samples. The rearrangement joins TRBV7-2 to TRBJ2-7, with TRBD1 identical over 8 bases. The CDR3, as DNA: TGTGCCAGCAGCCGAGGACAGGGTTTTGCGGACGAGCAGTACTTC. It translates to CASSRGQGFADEQYF.